One sample yielded the 26 T cell receptor beta chains listed below, sequenced in a study of memory CD4+ T cells and cytomegalovirus serostatus. The sort gate was single viable CD3+CD4+CD8-CD45RO+ cells for memory CD4+ T cells. Some clones are missing from TCRdb's copy, which holds only in-frame ones; the method was immunoSEQ multiplex PCR. The profile shows about 67,000 clones, around 76% of them singletons. Sequenced material: memory CD4+ T cells from blood. These receptors were obtained from an adult in good health and CMV-seropositive.

The gene calls are TRBV30 and TRBJ1-6; possible D gene TRBD1, 5 bases. CDR3 length equals 13 residues. The V end was cut by 2 bases, the J end by 11 bases, with 13 bases between. The germline V gene encodes CDR1 GTSNPN and CDR2 SVGIG (reference sequence). This CDR3 reads CAWSHRIGTPLHF. For the CDR3, the DNA is TGTGCCTGGAGTCACAGGATAGGAACACCCCTCCACTTT.

The chain recombines TRBV18 with TRBJ2-2; the D is unclear. Trimming cost V 6 bases and J 2 bases, with 10 bases left between them. The length of the CDR3 is 14 residues. The germline V gene has CDR1 KGHSH and CDR2 LQKENI. CDR3 protein: CASSGYPNTGELFF. CDR3 nucleotide sequence: TGTGCCAGCTCGGGGTATCCAAACACCGGGGAGCTGTTTTTT.

This clone was detected only once. This chain links TRBV4-2 with TRBJ1-3, with D unresolved. V gave up 0 bases and J gave up 3 bases, with 9 bases separating them. The CDR3 has 15 residues. CDR1 is LGHNA and CDR2 is YNFKEQ in the germline V gene. The CDR3 DNA sequence: TGTGCCAGCAGCCAAGATCCGACGTATGGAAACACCATATATTTT. It is translated as CASSQDPTYGNTIYF.

This clone was observed a handful of times. The chain carries TRBV2 and TRBJ1-1; possible D gene TRBD1, 5 bases. This CDR3 has 15 residues. The germline V gene has CDR1 SNHLY and CDR2 FYNNEI. Deletions cut 3 bases from V and 1 base from J, with 12 bases between. The CDR3 loop is CASSELRGTNTEAFF. The CDR3 nucleotides are TGTGCCAGCAGTGAGTTGAGAGGGACGAACACTGAAGCTTTCTTT.

This chain connects TRBV5-6 to TRBJ2-3; unclear D gene. The V gene's germline CDR1 is SGHDT and CDR2 YYEEEE. The V gene lost 2 bases and the J gene lost 1 base, with 8 bases spanning the gap. The CDR3 loop spans 14 amino acids. The CDR3 here is CASSFSGGTDTQYF. The CDR3 DNA follows: TGTGCCAGCAGCTTTTCCGGCGGCACAGATACGCAGTATTTT.

V usage is TRBV28 and J usage is TRBJ1-1; D uncertain. The CDR3 has 13 amino acids. V lost 7 bases to trimming and J lost 0 bases, with 9 bases between them. Germline values: CDR1 MDHEN, CDR2 SYDVKM. CDR3 DNA: TGTGCCAGCATCCGGTCGGTGAACACTGAAGCTTTCTTT. Protein product: CASIRSVNTEAFF. Full variable domain (remainder filled in from reference TRBV28 and TRBJ1-1): DVKVTQSSRYLVKRTGEKVFLECVQDMDHENMFWYRQDPGLGLRLIYFSYDVKMKEKGDIPEGYSVSREKKERFSLILESASTNQTSMYLCASIRSVNTEAFFGQGTRLTVV.

This chain connects TRBV5-8 to TRBJ1-3; D might be TRBD1 (5 bases). Germline CDR1 SGHTS, CDR2 YDEGEE. This CDR3 is 16 amino acids long. V lost 4 bases and J lost 1, with 15 bases in between. The CDR3 reads CASSTGTVFSGNTIYF. The CDR3 nucleotides are TGTGCCAGCAGCACTGGGACGGTCTTTTCTGGAAACACCATATATTTT.

This chain links TRBV20-1 with TRBJ2-7; D is ambiguous. CDR1 DFQATT and CDR2 SNEGSKA come from the germline V gene (reference sequence). V lost 3 bases and J lost 5, with 5 bases in between. CDR3 length equals 10 residues. This CDR3 reads CSARAHEQYF. The CDR3 nucleotides read TGCAGTGCTAGGGCCCACGAGCAGTACTTC.

The chain uses TRBV5-1 and TRBJ1-6, with D maybe TRBD1 (5 bases). This CDR3 has 13 residues. Deletions cut 3 bases from V and 8 bases from J, with 9 bases between. Germline V gives CDR1 SGHRS, CDR2 YFSETQ. CDR3 sequence: CASSWGDDSPLHF. Written as DNA, the CDR3 is TGCGCCAGCAGCTGGGGCGACGATTCACCCCTCCACTTT. The whole variable domain, filled in from reference TRBV5-1 and TRBJ1-6, reads KAGVTQTPRYLIKTRGQQVTLSCSPISGHRSVSWYQQTPGQGLQFLFEYFSETQRNKGNFPGRFSGRQFSNSRSEMNVSTLELGDSALYLCASSWGDDSPLHFGNGTRLTVT.

The V and J genes are TRBV7-3 and TRBJ1-2, with 8 bases that match TRBD1. The germline gives CDR1 SGHTA, CDR2 FQGTGA. V shed 0 bases and J 8 bases; nucleotides not matched to a gene: 11. The CDR3 extends over 16 amino acids. The CDR3 DNA follows: TGTGCCAGCAGCTTAACGCCGGGACAGGACCTAAACGGCTACACCTTC. Translated: CASSLTPGQDLNGYTF.

This sequence joins TRBV6-6 and TRBJ2-2; 7 bases align to TRBD1. There are 15 residues in the CDR3. Losses at the gene ends were 6 bases for V and 6 bases for J; bases not matched to a gene: 10. The germline CDR1 and CDR2 sequences are MNHNY and SVGAGI (reference sequence). This CDR3 is CASSSEYRGAGELFF. In DNA, the CDR3 is TGTGCCAGCAGCTCGGAGTACAGGGGTGCCGGGGAGCTGTTTTTT.

This clone has a count of ten or more. This CDR3 reads CAWSVQGRGYGYTF. CDR3 coding DNA: TGTGCCTGGAGTGTACAGGGGCGGGGGTATGGCTACACCTTC. The chain combines TRBV30 with TRBJ1-2; 7 bases are shared with TRBD1. With 0 bases clipped from V and 5 bases from J, the junction kept 6 bases outside the gene matches. Germline CDR1 reads GTSNPN; CDR2 reads SVGIG (reference sequence). This CDR3 is built from 14 residues.

The chain employs TRBV11-3 and TRBJ1-5; TRBD1 matches 8 bases. Germline trimming cut 3 bases from V and 8 bases from J; bases unmatched to any gene: 6. CDR1 is SGHNT, CDR2 YENEEA, per germline. The CDR3 has 14 residues. CDR3 nucleotides: TGTGCCAGCAGCTTCGGGACAGGTGCCAAGCCCCAGCATTTT. Amino acids: CASSFGTGAKPQHF.

This rearrangement joins TRBV30 to TRBJ2-6, with D uncertain. The ends were cut back, 3 bases at V and 4 bases at J, with 10 bases in the middle. Germline CDR1 and CDR2: GTSNPN and SVGIG (reference sequence). The CDR3 runs 14 residues. The CDR3 nucleotides are TGTGCCTGGAGCGAAACTGGAGGGGCCAACGTCCTGACTTTC. Its translation is CAWSETGGANVLTF.

CDR3 residues: CAWTDRATEAFF. CDR3 DNA sequence: TGTGCCTGGACCGACAGGGCCACTGAAGCTTTCTTT. This chain links TRBV30 with TRBJ1-1; 7 bases agree with TRBD1. V gave up 4 bases and J gave up 4 bases; unmatched junction bases: 3. The CDR3 loop spans 12 amino acids. CDR1 is GTSNPN and CDR2 is SVGIG in the germline V gene (reference sequence).

The chain links TRBV14 to TRBJ2-2; unclear D gene. V lost 1 base and J 5 bases, leaving 8 bases between the germline ends. CDR3 size: 14 residues. Germline V gives CDR1 SGHDN, CDR2 FVKESK. The CDR3 DNA reads TGTGCCAGCAGCCAAGTGGTAGGGACCGGGGAGCTGTTTTTT. Protein: CASSQVVGTGELFF.

CDR3 coding DNA: TGTGCCAGTAGTATGGGTGGTAAGCGCACTGAAGCTTTCTTT. Translated, it gives CASSMGGKRTEAFF. The V gene is TRBV19, the J gene TRBJ1-1; D unresolved. The germline V and J ends were trimmed by 3 bases and 4 bases, with 12 bases remaining between them. The CDR3 runs to 14 residues. CDR1 is LNHDA, CDR2 SQIVND, per germline (reference sequence).

Points on this clone: Within the sample, other DNA sequences also encode this same CDR3. The chain joins TRBV5-1 to TRBJ1-1; 11 nucleotides align to TRBD1. Germline values: CDR1 SGHRS, CDR2 YFSETQ. The CDR3 loop spans 13 amino acids. Unmatched junction bases numbered 3, after V lost 4 bases and J lost 7 bases. In nucleotides, the CDR3 is TGCGCCAGCAGCCTTGGGACAGGGGGTGAAGCTTTCTTT. It codes for CASSLGTGGEAFF.

Points on this clone: The sample holds other DNA sequences that translate to the same CDR3. The CDR3 region is CSARTTYEQYF. Here the CDR3 DNA reads TGCAGTGCTAGAACCACCTACGAGCAGTACTTC. This chain uses TRBV20-1 with TRBJ2-7; D ambiguous. The V gene lost 2 bases and the J gene lost 2 bases, with 4 bases spanning the gap. This CDR3 contains 11 residues. Per germline, CDR1 DFQATT and CDR2 SNEGSKA (reference sequence).

The chain couples TRBV5-1 to TRBJ2-1, with 15 bases fitting TRBD2. The length of the CDR3 is 19 residues. V trimming: 4 bases; J trimming: 0 bases; junction bases outside the gene matches: 8. Germline values: CDR1 SGHRS, CDR2 YFSETQ. For the CDR3, the DNA is TGCGCCAGCAGCAGAAGGACTAGCGGGAGGGGTTACTCCTACAATGAGCAGTTCTTC. The encoded protein is CASSRRTSGRGYSYNEQFF.

This clone was detected once. This chain connects TRBV7-8 to TRBJ2-7; TRBD2 is a possible D gene (5 bases). The ends were cut back, 5 bases at V and 0 bases at J, with 17 bases in the middle. The CDR3 covers 16 residues. The germline V gene encodes CDR1 SGHVS and CDR2 FQNEAQ. DNA for the CDR3: TGTGCCAGCAGCCGAGGCGGGCCAGAGAGCTCCTACGAGCAGTACTTC. Protein sequence: CASSRGGPESSYEQYF.

This clone turned up a few times. The V call is TRBV14, the J call TRBJ1-4; 10 bases fit TRBD1. The length of the CDR3 is 15 residues. Germline lookup yields CDR1 SGHDN and CDR2 FVKESK. V was pared by 5 bases and J by 10 bases, with 10 bases of the junction left unmatched. CDR3 residues: CASSFDRGRFGKLFF. The CDR3 region has the DNA TGTGCCAGCAGCTTTGACAGGGGGCGTTTCGGAAAACTGTTTTTT.

This clone was detected a few times. This sequence joins TRBV4-2 and TRBJ2-4; D perhaps matches TRBD2 (6 bases). This CDR3 comprises 15 residues. Germline V lookup: CDR1 LGHNA, CDR2 YNFKEQ. Trimming took off 0 bases at V and 6 bases at J, with 12 bases between the two ends. For the CDR3, the DNA is TGTGCCAGCAGCCAAGATCGGGGGAGGCGAAACATTCAGTACTTC. Protein sequence: CASSQDRGRRNIQYF.

Worth noting for this clone: Relative to the germline gene, one junction end is altered; a read error may explain this. This chain links TRBV2 with TRBJ2-2, with D possibly called TRBD1 or TRBD2 (6 bases each). CDR1 is SNHLY, CDR2 FYNNEI, per germline. The CDR3 is 15 amino acids. This CDR3 reads CASSEDGGRNGELFF. The CDR3 region has the DNA TGTGCCAGCAGCGAAGATGGGGGGCGCAACGGGGAGCTGTTTTTT.

The DNA of the CDR3 is TGTGCCAGTAGTGGGACGTCCACCGCGTTTTACTATGGCTACACCTTC. Translation: CASSGTSTAFYYGYTF. V usage is TRBV19 and J usage is TRBJ1-2; D is possibly TRBD1 (5 bases). CDR1 is LNHDA and CDR2 is SQIVND in the germline V gene (reference sequence). Trimming pared 5 bases from V and 3 bases from J, leaving 19 bases between. The CDR3 runs 16 residues. Full variable domain (remainder filled in from reference TRBV19 and TRBJ1-2): DGGITQSPKYLFRKEGQNVTLSCEQNLNHDAMYWYRQDPGQGLRLIYYSQIVNDFQKGDIAEGYSVSREKKESFPLTVTSAQKNPTAFYLCASSGTSTAFYYGYTFGSGTRLTVV.

The chain combines TRBV5-1 with TRBJ2-5; TRBD2 agrees at 9 bases. Germline loops: CDR1 SGHRS, CDR2 YFSETQ. This CDR3 has 17 residues. With 0 bases clipped from V and 2 bases from J, the junction kept 8 bases outside the gene matches. CDR3 nucleotide sequence: TGCGCCAGCAGCTTGGCCTTCCCTAGCGGGGCTCAAGAGACCCAGTACTTC. It codes for CASSLAFPSGAQETQYF.